This TCR beta chain derives from a study of blood T cell repertoires in COVID-19. Assay: immunoSEQ multiplex PCR; the TCRdb copy retains only in-frame clones and omits some. This table holds about 83,000 clones, around nine tenths found once. The TCR originated in a man in his sixties with acute or convalescent COVID-19. Source material: peripheral blood.

CDR3 sequence reads: CATSRMLAGNTDTQYF. CDR3 DNA sequence: TGTGCCACCAGCAGAATGTTAGCGGGAAACACAGATACGCAGTATTTT. This rearrangement joins TRBV15 to TRBJ2-3; 8 bases are a match to TRBD2. V was clipped by 2 bases and J by 2 bases; unmatched bases: 6. Germline-derived CDR1 and CDR2 are LNHNV and YYDKDF (reference sequence). The CDR3 has 16 residues. Full variable domain (remainder filled in from reference TRBV15 and TRBJ2-3): DAMVIQNPRYQVTQFGKPVTLSCSQTLNHNVMYWYQQKSSQAPKLLFHYYDKDFNNEADTPDNFQSRRPNTSFCFLDIRSPGLGDTAMYLCATSRMLAGNTDTQYFGPGTRLTVL.